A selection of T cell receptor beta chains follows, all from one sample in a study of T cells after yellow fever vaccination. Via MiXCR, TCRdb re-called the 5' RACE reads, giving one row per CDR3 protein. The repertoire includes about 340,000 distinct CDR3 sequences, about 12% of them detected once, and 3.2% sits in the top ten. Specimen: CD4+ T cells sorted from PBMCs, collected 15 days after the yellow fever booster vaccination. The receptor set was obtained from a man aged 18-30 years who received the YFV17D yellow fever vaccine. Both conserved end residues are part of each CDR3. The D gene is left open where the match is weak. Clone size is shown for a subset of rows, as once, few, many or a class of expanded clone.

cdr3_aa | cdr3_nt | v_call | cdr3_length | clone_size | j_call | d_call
CASSSEPAGEAGELFF | TGCGCCAGCAGCTCCGAGCCCGCAGGGGAGGCCGGGGAGCTGTTTTTT | TRBV5-1 | 16 | . | TRBJ2-2 | .
CATSVPLLSNYGYTF | TGTGCCACCAGTGTCCCACTCCTGTCCAACTATGGCTACACCTTC | TRBV24-1 | 15 | many | TRBJ1-2 | .
CASQSGQMNTEAFF | TGTGCCAGCCAGTCGGGCCAGATGAACACTGAAGCTTTCTTT | TRBV3-1 | 14 | . | TRBJ1-1 | .
CATSDYGRQGINEQFF | TGTGCCACCAGTGATTACGGGCGACAGGGAATTAATGAGCAGTTCTTC | TRBV24-1 | 16 | . | TRBJ2-1 | TRBD1
CATSREDRGTDTQYF | TGTGCCACCAGCAGAGAGGACAGGGGCACAGATACGCAGTATTTT | TRBV15 | 15 | few | TRBJ2-3 | TRBD1
CASSPGLNSGGELFF | TGTGCCAGCAGCCCGGGACTGAACTCAGGCGGGGAGCTGTTTTTT | TRBV7-3 | 15 | . | TRBJ2-2 | .
CASSQEVTIGYGYTF | TGCGCCAGCAGCCAAGAGGTGACAATTGGCTATGGCTACACCTTC | TRBV4-3 | 15 | . | TRBJ1-2 | .
CASRRTSGGFETQYF | TGCGCCAGCAGGCGGACTAGCGGGGGTTTTGAGACCCAGTACTTC | TRBV5-1 | 15 | few | TRBJ2-5 | TRBD2
CASSLVRGQGAIQSYEQYF | TGTGCCAGCAGCTTAGTTCGGGGACAGGGGGCTATTCAGTCCTACGAGCAGTACTTC | TRBV7-8 | 19 | few | TRBJ2-7 | TRBD1
CASSQGRGGDYGYTF | TGCGCCAGCAGCCAAGGTAGGGGCGGTGACTATGGCTACACCTTC | TRBV4-1 | 15 | . | TRBJ1-2 | .
CASSPAGVMGNQPQHF | TGTGCCAGCAGCCCGGCCGGGGTGATGGGCAATCAGCCCCAGCATTTT | TRBV5-5 | 16 | few | TRBJ1-5 | .
CASSPLYNSPLHF | TGTGCCAGCAGCCCGCTTTATAATTCACCCCTCCACTTT | TRBV3-1 | 13 | few | TRBJ1-6 | .
CSASDSRKNIQYF | TGCAGTGCTTCGGACAGCCGGAAAAACATTCAGTACTTC | TRBV20-1 | 13 | few | TRBJ2-4 | .
CASTLAGGLDTQYF | TGTGCCAGCACCCTAGCGGGGGGGCTAGATACGCAGTATTTT | TRBV7-2 | 14 | many | TRBJ2-3 | TRBD2
CATSRIAGANTGELFF | TGCGCCACGTCCAGGATAGCGGGGGCGAACACCGGGGAGCTGTTTTTT | TRBV5-1 | 16 | . | TRBJ2-2 | TRBD2
CASSFTGGTEAFF | TGTGCCAGCAGCTTCACAGGGGGCACTGAAGCTTTCTTT | TRBV5-1 | 13 | few | TRBJ1-1 | TRBD1
CASGNLQGNQPQHF | TGCGCCAGCGGAAATCTACAGGGGAATCAGCCCCAGCATTTT | TRBV10-2 | 14 | . | TRBJ1-5 | TRBD1
CASSLFRAPGEKLFF | TGCGCCAGCAGCTTGTTCCGGGCCCCGGGTGAAAAACTGTTTTTT | TRBV5-1 | 15 | . | TRBJ1-4 | .
CASTLGEGAEAFF | TGTGCCAGCACCCTCGGGGAGGGGGCTGAAGCTTTCTTT | TRBV2 | 13 | many | TRBJ1-1 | .
CASVPTGYVSYEQYF | TGTGCCAGCGTGCCGACAGGGTATGTGTCCTACGAGCAGTACTTC | TRBV2 | 15 | few | TRBJ2-7 | TRBD1